This TCR beta chain was found in a study of cytomegalovirus exposure and HLA in healthy donors. Study-wide results and caveats: It emerged from a later analysis that several of the most significant clusters appeared to be linked to common viral pathogens. Reports showed the classifier diagnosing cytomegalovirus status with high specificity and sensitivity.

Amplification used 60 Vbeta primers and 13 Jbeta primers. TCRdb's table, derived via immunoSEQ multiplex PCR, lists solely in-frame clones and lacks some. The sample holds around 130,000 clones, over 75% seen once. Note on this clone: What it binds is not known.

This CDR3 comprises 14 residues. Germline loops: CDR1 MNHEY, CDR2 SMNVEV (reference sequence). The V and J ends lost 3 bases and 3 bases, in that order; junction bases with no gene match: 5. This receptor was obtained from a female donor in good health and CMV-seronegative. This rearrangement joins TRBV27 to TRBJ2-7, with 7 bases that match TRBD2. The sequencing sample was made of PBMCs. The CDR3, as DNA: TGTGCCAGCAGTTTCGGGACTACCTTCTACGAGCAGTACTTC. The encoded protein is CASSFGTTFYEQYF.